This T cell receptor (beta chain) was observed in a study of blood T cell repertoires in COVID-19 (dated by TCRdb to about 2020). Context from the whole study: Collaborator samples came from the United States, Italy and Spain and covered acute and convalescent phases of COVID-19. HLA class I and class II types, where available, came from metadata supplied by the sample provider rather than from assay-based typing. Nearly every sample came with metadata listing a de-identified subject ID, COVID-19 status, age in years and sex. The prospective study material was composed of cDNA or gDNA derived from T cells, B-cell-depleted T cells, or PBMCs. Samples came from the ongoing ImmuneRACE study (first 160 participants) plus 1,254 subjects from 6 global collaborators. The dataset comprised deeply sampled blood TCRbeta repertoires from subjects exposed to, actively infected with, or recovered from COVID-19. The repertoires were released in a freely available public database intended as a resource for research on the immune response to SARS-CoV-2. Overall results and qualifications from the work: The amount of clinical and demographic metadata varied by source and participant and was provided uncurated.

The collaborating institutions used their own protocols to collect whole blood in K2EDTA tubes. For TCRbeta analysis, collaborator samples were shipped as frozen whole blood, as isolated PBMCs, or as DNA extracted from either sample type. TCRbeta CDR3 regions were amplified from genomic DNA by means of the immunoSEQ Assay, a bias-controlled multiplex PCR. The paper's processing steps were these. Nucleated cell counts per sample were estimated from amplification of reference gene primers within the assay. Sequence reads were collapsed and filtered to measure the absolute abundance of every unique TCRbeta CDR3 rearrangement. For each sample, productive Simpson clonality was calculated as the square root of Simpson's diversity index over productive rearrangements. The clones in this table, taken by TCRdb from immuneACCESS, are in-frame only. Not every clone is retained; where verified, under half of the shortfall comes from an unresolved V gene, and the cause of the rest is unknown. V and J calls and clone size follow that table, whereas D and trimming were derived from the DNA. The sample records fewer than 35,000 clones, almost 85% of which are singletons. The top ten hold around 7% of the sample.

With regard to this clone: The antigen it binds to is not known. Base qualities are not recorded, but no much larger clone differs from it by a single base.

The CDR3 has 13 amino acids, counting the end cysteine and phenylalanine. The read is trimmed to its CDR3 DNA, 39 bases read in frame from base 1. V loses 4 bases of germline sequence and J loses 2 bases, and the interval between the two ends is 8 bases. CDR1 SSHAT and CDR2 FNYEAQ are derived from the germline V gene (reference sequence). This clonotype was sampled from a man in his fifties or sixties with active COVID-19. Sequenced input: peripheral blood. The chain is made from TRBV7-7 and TRBJ2-5; the D gene is not confidently resolved. The CDR3 reads CASSSLSQETQYF. The DNA is as follows: TGTGCCAGCAGCTCCCTCTCGCAAGAGACCCAGTACTTC.